A single TCR beta chain is shown here with its context. As yet, its antigen is unknown. Germline trimming cut 4 bases from V and 3 bases from J; bases unmatched to any gene: 5. Germline CDR1 and CDR2: KGHSH and LQKENI. The CDR3 is 14 residues long. This sample was taken from a study of T cell responses to AZD1222 COVID-19 vaccine. The method was immunoSEQ multiplex PCR; TCRdb's version includes in-frame clones alone and lacks a portion of them. The sample consists of 130,000 to 150,000 clones, just over 85% of them appearing once. Broader study findings: It should be noted that donors were predominantly white British and more often female, and clonal diversity was possibly underestimated.

This receptor was taken from an adult who received the AZD1222 COVID-19 vaccine. The chain recombines TRBV18 with TRBJ2-5; 7 bases map to TRBD2. Material: peripheral blood, obtained 28 days after the second AZD1222 dose. CDR3: CASSLLSGEETQYF. The CDR3 nucleotides are TGTGCCAGCTCACTATTAAGCGGGGAAGAGACCCAGTACTTC.